This T cell receptor (beta chain) originates from a study of blood T cell repertoires in COVID-19. Overall study: Acute-phase and convalescent COVID-19 samples originated in the United States, Italy and Spain. T cells, B-cell-depleted T cells, or PBMCs provided the cDNA or gDNA that served as material.

Profiled with immunoSEQ multiplex PCR; TCRdb holds only in-frame clones, not every one. The sample includes about 240,000 clones, more than 85% of them seen just once. The V gene lost 3 bases and the J gene lost 1 base, with 12 bases spanning the gap. The CDR3 contains 15 residues. The germline V gene encodes CDR1 LNHDA and CDR2 SQIVND (reference sequence). Participants were placed into cohorts based on the clinical history they reported. The J gene is TRBJ2-5, the V gene TRBV19; D may be TRBD2 (6 bases). Sequencing input: PBMCs or T cells enriched from blood (not recorded which). The TCR originated in a woman under 40 who had recovered from COVID-19. In DNA form, the CDR3 reads TGTGCCAGTAGTATTCGGGCGGGAACCCAAGAGACCCAGTACTTC. Translation: CASSIRAGTQETQYF.